The subject of this entry is one T cell receptor beta chain. Its matching antigen is unknown. Researchers used roughly 3,700 ng of total RNA for each TCR library. Each of TCRalpha and TCRbeta cDNA went through two nested PCRs, lasting about 15 and 9 cycles. For each CDR3 protein, TCRdb gives one entry from its re-call of the 5' RACE reads, without DNA. In all, the sample yields approximately 420,000 distinct CDR3 sequences. The sample comes from a study of monozygotic twins with inflammatory bowel disease. Overall study results and limits: Variability in patient repertoires may have come partly from differing immunosuppressive treatments.

T cells were not sorted, and total RNA was isolated straight from whole blood. CDR1 SSHAT and CDR2 FNYEAQ come from the germline V gene (reference sequence). The CDR3 loop spans 13 amino acids. The rearrangement links TRBV7-7 to TRBJ2-5. The sequence derives from a human donor with ulcerative colitis or Crohn's disease, or a healthy co-twin of an affected twin (not recorded which). The sample comprised blood. The CDR3: CASSSLPQETQYF.